This passage covers 18 T cell receptor beta chains from one sample sequenced in a study of cytomegalovirus exposure and HLA in healthy donors (dated by TCRdb to 2016 to 2017). Libraries were made using the immunoSEQ multiplex PCR assay. The multiplex PCR relied on a mix of 60 forward primers for TCR Vbeta segments and 13 reverse primers for TCR Jbeta segments. The table was pulled from immuneACCESS by TCRdb, which kept in-frame rearrangements only. Such tables lose some clones; where checked, under half of the loss comes from unresolved V genes, and the rest has no known cause. The sample table records over 150,000 clones; over 65% of these occur just once. The ten biggest clones cover 3.7% of the sample. Sequencing was performed on PBMCs. The source of these receptors is a woman aged 55 to 70 in good health and CMV-seropositive.

The chain combines TRBV29-1 with TRBJ2-7, with 10 bases lining up with TRBD1. The V gene's germline CDR1 is SQVTM and CDR2 ANQGSEA. The CDR3 covers 14 residues. V trimming: 5 bases; J trimming: 5 bases; junction bases outside the gene matches: 9. The CDR3 is CSVYLDRGGHEQYF. For the CDR3, the DNA is TGCAGCGTTTATTTGGACAGGGGGGGTCACGAGCAGTACTTC.

This clone was seen once. The genes are TRBV6-6 and TRBJ2-3; 8 nucleotides match TRBD1. V dropped 5 bases and J dropped 2; count of bases not matched to a gene: 6. The CDR3 consists of 15 residues. Germline V gene lookup returns CDR1 MNHNY and CDR2 SVGAGI (reference sequence). As DNA, the CDR3 is TGTGCCAGCAGTCCGGACAGGGATAACACAGATACGCAGTATTTT. Residues: CASSPDRDNTDTQYF.

This chain uses TRBV5-1 with TRBJ2-5; perhaps TRBD2 as D (5 bases). CDR1 is SGHRS and CDR2 is YFSETQ in the germline V gene. The CDR3 spans 16 residues. V was trimmed by 4 bases and J by 1 base, leaving 17 bases between them. CDR3 sequence reads: CASSPLRADLQETQYF. Written as DNA, the CDR3 is TGCGCCAGCAGCCCTTTGAGGGCCGACCTCCAAGAGACCCAGTACTTC.

The CDR3 region has the DNA TGTGCCAGCGCAGAATCTGGAAACACCATATATTTT. This encodes CASAESGNTIYF. The chain employs TRBV11-2 and TRBJ1-3, with D unresolved. The CDR3 is made up of 12 amino acids. V was pared by 8 bases and J by 1 base, with 6 bases between. The germline gives CDR1 SGHAT, CDR2 FQNNGV.

The gene calls are TRBV19 and TRBJ1-2; 7 bases fit TRBD1. The V segment lost 4 bases and the J segment 2 bases; nucleotides outside the gene matches: 7. The CDR3 has 15 amino acids. Germline CDR1 LNHDA, CDR2 SQIVND (reference sequence). In nucleotides, the CDR3 is TGTGCCAGTAGTACCAACAGGGGTCGCAACTATGGCTACACCTTC. Its protein is CASSTNRGRNYGYTF.

The chain joins TRBV6-6 to TRBJ2-2; D not certain. Per germline, CDR1 MNHNY and CDR2 SVGAGI (reference sequence). This CDR3 region has 14 residues. V lost 4 bases to trimming and J lost 1 base, with 7 bases between them. CDR3 sequence (DNA): TGTGCCAGCAGTTTAGTGCAGAACACCGGGGAGCTGTTTTTT. Amino acids: CASSLVQNTGELFF.

J is TRBJ2-4 and V is TRBV28; TRBD1 matches 11 bases. CDR3 size: 16 residues. CDR1 and CDR2 from the germline V gene are MDHEN and SYDVKM. The trim removed 7 bases at V and 1 base at J, leaving 6 bases unmatched. CDR3 coding DNA: TGTGCCAGCAACGCCGGACAGGGGGCGGCCAAAAACATTCAGTACTTC. It is translated as CASNAGQGAAKNIQYF.

The chain links TRBV28 to TRBJ1-2; D ambiguous. The CDR3 loop spans 14 amino acids. Trimming cost V 2 bases and J 4 bases, with 11 bases left between them. Germline CDR1 and CDR2: MDHEN and SYDVKM. The CDR3 loop is CASSLIGEGYGYTF. As DNA, the CDR3 is TGTGCCAGCAGTTTAATTGGGGAGGGCTATGGCTACACCTTC.

The table lists this clone with a count of one. The chain joins TRBV27 to TRBJ1-6; possibly TRBD1 for D (5 bases). Germline V gene sequence: CDR1 MNHEY, CDR2 SMNVEV (reference sequence). V lost 4 bases and J lost 14, with 15 bases in between. The CDR3 loop spans 13 amino acids. CDR3 sequence: CASSSRGGSSLHF. The DNA of the CDR3 is TGTGCCAGCAGTTCCCGGGGGGGGTCCTCCCTCCACTTT.

This rearrangement joins TRBV28 to TRBJ2-1; TRBD2 matches at 9 bases. The CDR3 spans 16 residues. Germline-derived CDR1 and CDR2 are MDHEN and SYDVKM. The junction had 12 bases not matched to a gene; V was cut back by 6 bases and J by 6 bases. CDR3 in amino acids: CASRSSTAGGFNEQFF. CDR3 coding DNA: TGTGCCAGCAGAAGTTCCACAGCGGGGGGCTTCAATGAGCAGTTCTTC.

The CDR3 coding sequence is TGTGCCAGCAGACGGGAACAGGGAGTAACTGGAAACACCATATATTTT. As protein: CASRREQGVTGNTIYF. V and J are TRBV28 and TRBJ1-3; TRBD1 might be the D (6 bases). Germline loops: CDR1 MDHEN, CDR2 SYDVKM. There are 16 residues in the CDR3. V lost 6 bases, J lost 2 bases, and 17 bases lay in between.

This clone was detected a few times. The chain employs TRBV5-4 and TRBJ2-7, with D tentatively TRBD1 (6 bases). Germline assignment: CDR1 SGHNT and CDR2 YYREEE (reference sequence). This CDR3 has 14 amino acids. The V gene lost 4 bases and the J gene lost 2 bases, with 13 bases spanning the gap. CDR3 protein: CASSLQGPTYEQYF. In nucleotides, the CDR3 is TGTGCCAGCAGCCTACAGGGACCCACCTACGAGCAGTACTTC.

The V call is TRBV27, the J call TRBJ1-2, with a weak D call TRBD1 (6 bases). CDR3 length equals 13 residues. Germline CDR1 reads MNHEY; CDR2 reads SMNVEV (reference sequence). Trimming took off 6 bases at V and 4 bases at J, with 12 bases between the two ends. CDR3 in DNA: TGTGCCAGCAGACCTACAGGGTTCTATGGCTACACCTTC. Translation gives CASRPTGFYGYTF.

This chain joins TRBV7-2 and TRBJ2-3, with 13 bases fitting TRBD2. The CDR3 is 18 residues long. The germline CDR1 and CDR2 sequences are SGHTA and FQGNSA. V trimming: 5 bases; J trimming: 0 bases; junction bases outside the gene matches: 8. Here the CDR3 reads CASSLGLAGDTSTDTQYF. DNA for the CDR3: TGTGCCAGCAGCCTCGGACTAGCGGGAGACACGAGCACAGATACGCAGTATTTT.

The chain couples TRBV9 to TRBJ2-3, with a possible D match to TRBD1 (5 bases). Germline lookup yields CDR1 SGDLS and CDR2 YYNGEE. This CDR3 contains 15 residues. The germline V and J ends were trimmed by 4 bases and 0 bases, with 12 bases remaining between them. The CDR3 coding sequence is TGTGCCAGCAGCCGGTTAGGGGTAAGCACAGATACGCAGTATTTT. The encoded protein is CASSRLGVSTDTQYF.

The chain is built from TRBV7-9 and TRBJ2-2; maybe TRBD2 (5 bases). The V gene's germline CDR1 is SEHNR and CDR2 FQNEAQ (reference sequence). This CDR3 is built from 14 residues. V lost 3 bases and J 5 bases, leaving 10 bases between the germline ends. The CDR3 sequence is CASSLAGVTGELFF. CDR3 nucleotides: TGTGCCAGCAGCTTGGCCGGGGTGACCGGGGAGCTGTTTTTT. Complete variable domain (other parts from reference TRBV7-9 and TRBJ2-2): DTGVSQNPRHKITKRGQNVTFRCDPISEHNRLYWYRQTLGQGPEFLTYFQNEAQLEKSRLLSDRFSAERPKGSFSTLEIQRTEQGDSAMYLCASSLAGVTGELFFGEGSRLTVL.

This clone was detected only a few times. V gene TRBV28 combines with J gene TRBJ2-7; 10 bases agree with TRBD2. The V gene end was trimmed by 3 bases and the J gene end by 4 bases; junction bases not matched to a gene: 6. The CDR3 length is 15 residues. CDR1 is MDHEN, CDR2 SYDVKM, per germline. This CDR3 reads CASSFPLAGRYEQYF. CDR3 DNA: TGTGCCAGCAGTTTTCCACTAGCGGGAAGGTACGAGCAGTACTTC.

A remark on this clone: One end of the junction fails to match germline, which may point to a read error. This chain links TRBV7-7 with TRBJ2-2; the match to TRBD1 covers 7 bases. Germline V gene lookup returns CDR1 SSHAT and CDR2 FNYEAQ (reference sequence). This CDR3 contains 18 residues. CDR3 sequence: CASSLALPGQTNTGELFF. Here the CDR3 DNA reads TGTGCTAGCAGCTTAGCATTACCGGGACAGACTAACACCGGGGAGCTGTTTTTT.